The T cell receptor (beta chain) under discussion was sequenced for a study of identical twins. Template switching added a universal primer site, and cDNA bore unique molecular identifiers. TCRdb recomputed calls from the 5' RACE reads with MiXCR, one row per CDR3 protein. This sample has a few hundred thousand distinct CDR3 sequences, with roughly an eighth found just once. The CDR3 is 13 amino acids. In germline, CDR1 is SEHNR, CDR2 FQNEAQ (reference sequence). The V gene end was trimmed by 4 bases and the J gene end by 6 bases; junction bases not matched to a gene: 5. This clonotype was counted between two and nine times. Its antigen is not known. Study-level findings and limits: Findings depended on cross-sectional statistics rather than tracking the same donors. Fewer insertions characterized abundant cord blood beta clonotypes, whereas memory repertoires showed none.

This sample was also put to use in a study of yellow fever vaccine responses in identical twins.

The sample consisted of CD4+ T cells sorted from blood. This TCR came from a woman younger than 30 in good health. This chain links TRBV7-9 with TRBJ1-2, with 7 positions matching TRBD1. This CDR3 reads CASSSQGRNGYTF. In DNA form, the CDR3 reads TGTGCCAGCAGCTCACAGGGGCGTAATGGCTACACCTTC.